The present entry profiles one TCR beta chain with its context. Its specificity is not known. The record originates from a study of shared clonotypes between healthy human individuals. The length of the CDR3 is 16 residues. CDR1 SGHNT and CDR2 YYREEE come from the germline V gene (reference sequence). Trimming cost V 0 bases and J 2 bases; bases outside gene matches: 5. Clones were sequenced by immunoSEQ multiplex PCR, and TCRdb holds only the in-frame ones, with some missing. The sample shows 700,000 to 950,000 clones, about 96% of them seen only once. Notes on the study in general: Clonotype sharing among donors likely depends on sequencing depth.

CD45RO negativity and positive selection for CCR7 defined naive CD8 cells, a population that excluded terminally differentiated effector memory CD45RA+ cells. V and J are TRBV5-4 and TRBJ2-3, with 8 bases matching TRBD2. Sequenced sample: naive CD8+ T cells sorted from blood. The sequence was collected from a man under 40 in good health. In DNA, the CDR3 is TGTGCCAGCAGCTTGGCCGGGCGGGAGGTCACAGATACGCAGTATTTT. Translated: CASSLAGREVTDTQYF.